This T cell receptor (beta chain) was identified during a study of blood T cell repertoires in COVID-19. Sequenced by immunoSEQ multiplex PCR; TCRdb stores in-frame clones only, minus some. The sample yields 39,000 or so clones, approximately 90% seen once. The CDR3 is 17 residues long. The junction had 14 bases not matched to a gene; V was cut back by 4 bases and J by 8 bases. Germline CDR1 is SGHRS and CDR2 is YFSETQ. The sequence came from a man in his fifties or sixties with active COVID-19. V is TRBV5-1 and J is TRBJ2-1, with TRBD1 identical over 11 bases. Sequencing was performed on peripheral blood. The CDR3 DNA is TGCGCCAGCAGCGAAGGGACAGGGGGAACTAGGAGGGATGAGCAGTTCTTC. It specifies CASSEGTGGTRRDEQFF.